The 30 T cell receptor beta chains reported below all come from one sample, sequenced in a study of PD-1 blockade in classical Hodgkin lymphoma. The data were produced by immunoSEQ multiplex PCR, yet TCRdb's version contains in-frame clones alone and is incomplete. The sample has around 60,000 clones; 88% are singletons. Autologous stem cell transplantation was followed by relapse in every patient, and brentuximab vedotin exposure varied. Sequenced material: peripheral blood mononuclear cells (PBMCs), taken before the second cycle of nivolumab. These TCRs come from a human donor with classical Hodgkin lymphoma.

The rearrangement uses TRBV5-1 and TRBJ2-7, with a tentative D call TRBD1 (5 bases). Germline V gene data show CDR1 as SGHRS and CDR2 as YFSETQ. The CDR3 consists of 14 residues. The V end was cut by 5 bases, the J end by 3 bases, with 15 bases between. The CDR3 DNA reads TGCGCCAGCAGGCAGGGTACTTTGGGCTACGAGCAGTACTTC. This codes for CASRQGTLGYEQYF.

This chain uses TRBV5-1 with TRBJ2-5, with D unclear. Germline CDR1 reads SGHRS; CDR2 reads YFSETQ. The CDR3 loop spans 13 amino acids. The V end was cut by 0 bases, the J end by 4 bases, with 7 bases between. The DNA for the CDR3 is TGCGCCAGCAGCTTGGCCGGGTCAGAGACCCAGTACTTC. This translates into CASSLAGSETQYF. Variable domain in full (rest from reference TRBV5-1 and TRBJ2-5): KAGVTQTPRYLIKTRGQQVTLSCSPISGHRSVSWYQQTPGQGLQFLFEYFSETQRNKGNFPGRFSGRQFSNSRSEMNVSTLELGDSALYLCASSLAGSETQYFGPGTRLLVL.

The count of this clone is one. CDR3 in DNA: TGTGCCAGCAGCGCACAGGGGGCGCCTAACATTCAGTACTTC. Protein sequence: CASSAQGAPNIQYF. The V and J genes are TRBV7-9 and TRBJ2-4; TRBD1 matches 9 bases. The CDR3 sequence is 14 residues long. CDR1 is SEHNR and CDR2 is FQNEAQ in the germline V gene (reference sequence). Trimming at V came to 5 bases and at J to 7 bases, leaving 6 bases not matched to a gene.

This clone showed up just a few times. The chain uses TRBV5-1 and TRBJ1-1; possible D gene TRBD1, 5 bases. CDR1 and CDR2 (germline): SGHRS, YFSETQ. CDR3 length: 13 amino acids. The germline V and J ends were trimmed by 1 base and 4 bases, with 8 bases remaining between them. The CDR3 nucleotides read TGCGCCAGCAGCTTGTTGGGGGGCACTGAAGCTTTCTTT. This gives the protein CASSLLGGTEAFF.

The chain couples TRBV20-1 to TRBJ2-7; possible D gene TRBD2, 6 bases. There are 11 residues in the CDR3. Trimming pared 3 bases from V and 12 bases from J, leaving 15 bases between. Per the germline V gene, CDR1 is DFQATT and CDR2 is SNEGSKA (reference sequence). CDR3 region: CSASRSGVGYF. As DNA, the CDR3 is TGCAGTGCTAGTCGCTCGGGGGTGGGGTACTTC.

The chain joins TRBV6-5 to TRBJ2-7; D tentatively fits TRBD1 or TRBD2 (6 bases each). Germline CDR1 is MNHEY and CDR2 is SVGAGI. V gave up 5 bases and J gave up 9 bases, with 17 bases separating them. The CDR3 consists of 13 residues. The CDR3 region is CASSKTGRPGQYF. In DNA form, the CDR3 reads TGTGCCAGCAGTAAAACAGGGAGGCCGGGGCAGTACTTC.

The chain joins TRBV28 to TRBJ1-6, with no clear D. CDR3 size: 14 residues. Germline assignment: CDR1 MDHEN and CDR2 SYDVKM. V dropped 2 bases and J dropped 7 bases, with 9 bases sitting between them. The CDR3 region is CASSLSPWNSPLHF. DNA of the CDR3: TGTGCCAGCAGTTTAAGTCCTTGGAATTCACCCCTCCACTTT. Full variable domain (remainder filled in from reference TRBV28 and TRBJ1-6): DVKVTQSSRYLVKRTGEKVFLECVQDMDHENMFWYRQDPGLGLRLIYFSYDVKMKEKGDIPEGYSVSREKKERFSLILESASTNQTSMYLCASSLSPWNSPLHFGNGTRLTVT.

This clone appeared a few times. V is TRBV5-7 and J is TRBJ1-2, with D unclear. TRBV5-7 is an ORF for which the function is uncertain. Between the trimmed V and J ends, which lost 2 bases and 8 bases, there was a span of 13 bases. The CDR3 totals 13 residues. The chain's CDR3 is CASSFAWREGYTF. The CDR3 DNA sequence: TGTGCCAGCAGCTTTGCATGGCGGGAAGGCTACACCTTC.

The genes are TRBV29-1 and TRBJ2-3, with D perhaps given as TRBD1 or TRBD2 (7 bases each). V was trimmed by 5 bases and J by 5 bases, leaving 17 bases between them. Germline-derived CDR1 and CDR2 are SQVTM and ANQGSEA. This CDR3 contains 14 residues. The CDR3 spells CSVSPQGGEDTQYF. The CDR3 DNA sequence: TGCAGCGTTTCCCCCCAGGGGGGGGAAGATACGCAGTATTTT.

The gene calls are TRBV19 and TRBJ1-5; 7 bases line up with TRBD1. Germline CDR1 LNHDA, CDR2 SQIVND (reference sequence). CDR3 length: 14 amino acids. J lost 4 bases, V lost 5 bases, and 5 bases had no gene match. The CDR3 protein is CASSWDSRNQPQHF. CDR3 DNA sequence: TGTGCCAGTAGTTGGGACAGTAGGAATCAGCCCCAGCATTTT.

This clone was seen just once. This chain links TRBV5-1 with TRBJ2-5; no clear D. Germline CDR1 and CDR2: SGHRS and YFSETQ. The CDR3 is made up of 14 amino acids. V lost 0 bases, J lost 8 bases, and 14 bases lay in between. The CDR3 DNA is TGCGCCAGCAGCTTGGAAGAGATAGGGATAACCCAGTACTTC. Protein sequence: CASSLEEIGITQYF.

The chain recombines TRBV5-6 with TRBJ2-7; a weak D match, TRBD2 (6 bases). In germline, CDR1 is SGHDT, CDR2 YYEEEE. This CDR3 has 15 residues. V was cut by 3 bases and J by 0 bases, with 13 bases left in between. CDR3 region: CASSSTGGSSYEQYF. The CDR3 region has the DNA TGTGCCAGCAGCTCGACTGGGGGGAGCTCCTACGAGCAGTACTTC. The full variable domain, rest sourced from reference TRBV5-6 and TRBJ2-7, is DAGVTQSPTHLIKTRGQQVTLRCSPKSGHDTVSWYQQALGQGPQFIFQYYEEEERQRGNFPDRFSGHQFPNYSSELNVNALLLGDSALYLCASSSTGGSSYEQYFGPGTRLTVT.

The chain employs TRBV19 and TRBJ2-7; D gene unclear. Germline V CDR1 and CDR2: LNHDA, SQIVND (reference sequence). Trimming shortened V by 9 bases and J by 0 bases, and 15 bases separated the two germline ends. The CDR3 spans 14 residues. CDR3 DNA: TGTGCCAGCCGACTTACAACTAACTCCTACGAGCAGTACTTC. Amino acid sequence: CASRLTTNSYEQYF.

This chain links TRBV6-5 with TRBJ2-7, with 9 bases fitting TRBD1. V was pared by 2 bases and J by 2 bases, with 4 bases of the junction left unmatched. Per germline, CDR1 MNHEY and CDR2 SVGAGI. The length of the CDR3 is 15 residues. CDR3 bases: TGTGCCAGCAGTTACGCCGGGACAGGGACCTACGAGCAGTACTTC. Translating it yields CASSYAGTGTYEQYF.

The chain employs TRBV5-1 and TRBJ1-1; D ambiguous. From germline, CDR1 is SGHRS and CDR2 YFSETQ. The CDR3 sequence is 14 residues long. Between the trimmed V and J ends, which lost 2 bases and 6 bases, there was a span of 14 bases. In DNA form, the CDR3 reads TGCGCCAGCAGCTTTCTTCCGGGAGCAGCTGAAGCTTTCTTT. Amino acid sequence: CASSFLPGAAEAFF. The whole variable domain, remainder taken from reference TRBV5-1 and TRBJ1-1, is KAGVTQTPRYLIKTRGQQVTLSCSPISGHRSVSWYQQTPGQGLQFLFEYFSETQRNKGNFPGRFSGRQFSNSRSEMNVSTLELGDSALYLCASSFLPGAAEAFFGQGTRLTVV.

The chain couples TRBV5-1 to TRBJ1-4, with D tentatively TRBD1 (6 bases). Per the germline V gene, CDR1 is SGHRS and CDR2 is YFSETQ. V gave up 4 bases and J gave up 5 bases, with 12 bases separating them. This CDR3 is 14 amino acids long. CDR3 loop: CASSPDSKNEKLFF. The CDR3 nucleotides are TGCGCCAGCAGCCCGGACAGCAAAAATGAAAAACTGTTTTTT.

The rearrangement uses TRBV5-1 and TRBJ2-2, with D tentatively TRBD1 or TRBD2 (5 bases each). Germline V lookup: CDR1 SGHRS, CDR2 YFSETQ. With 6 bases removed from V and 0 bases from J, the gap between germline ends came to 15 bases. This CDR3 has 16 amino acids. The CDR3 DNA sequence: TGCGCCAGCACCTCCACCGGGACCGCGAACACCGGGGAGCTGTTTTTT. Encoded protein: CASTSTGTANTGELFF.

The chain has TRBV18 and TRBJ1-4; no firm D call. This CDR3 spans 20 amino acids. V lost 3 bases to trimming and J lost 1 base, with 24 bases between them. Looked up from germline, CDR1 is KGHSH and CDR2 is LQKENI. The CDR3 loop is CASSPPGVTPNPLTNEKLFF. The DNA for the CDR3 is TGTGCCAGCTCACCTCCCGGGGTGACTCCCAACCCTTTAACTAATGAAAAACTGTTTTTT.

The gene calls are TRBV7-3 and TRBJ2-2; D is perhaps TRBD1 (6 bases). Germline CDR1 SGHTA, CDR2 FQGTGA. V lost 4 bases and J lost 4, with 22 bases in between. The CDR3 has 18 amino acids. As DNA, the CDR3 is TGTGCCAGCAGCTCCAATCCCCTTTCAGGGGTGATCACCGGGGAGCTGTTTTTT. This gives the protein CASSSNPLSGVITGELFF.

The rearrangement uses TRBV29-1 and TRBJ2-5; the D is unclear. The CDR3 has 12 residues. Germline loops: CDR1 SQVTM, CDR2 ANQGSEA. Trimming removed 4 bases from V and 5 bases from J, with 11 bases in between. CDR3 sequence: CSVVGASETQYF. Here the CDR3 DNA reads TGCAGCGTTGTTGGCGCTTCGGAGACCCAGTACTTC.

V gene TRBV6-4 combines with J gene TRBJ2-7, with 9 bases aligning to TRBD1. J was trimmed by 6 bases and V by 7 bases; bases with no gene match: 7. There are 13 residues in the CDR3. From germline, CDR1 is MRHNA and CDR2 SNTAGT. CDR3 in amino acids: CASTGTGISEQYF. Here the CDR3 DNA reads TGTGCCAGCACAGGGACAGGGATCTCCGAGCAGTACTTC.

V and J are TRBV5-1 and TRBJ1-1, with D hard to call. The CDR3 runs to 15 residues. V lost 1 base and J lost 0, with 10 bases in between. In germline, CDR1 is SGHRS, CDR2 YFSETQ. CDR3 in amino acids: CASSLSQPMNTEAFF. CDR3 coding DNA: TGCGCCAGCAGCTTGTCACAGCCCATGAACACTGAAGCTTTCTTT.

V gene TRBV5-1 combines with J gene TRBJ1-1; 8 bases are a match to TRBD1. The V segment lost 3 bases and the J segment 3 bases; nucleotides outside the gene matches: 7. Germline V CDR1 and CDR2: SGHRS, YFSETQ. CDR3 size: 15 residues. The chain's CDR3 is CASSSTLQGDTEAFF. CDR3 bases: TGCGCCAGCAGCTCGACCTTACAGGGGGACACTGAAGCTTTCTTT.

The chain employs TRBV4-1 and TRBJ2-7; no definite D call. Germline V gene lookup returns CDR1 MGHRA and CDR2 YSYEKL. Trimming took 1 base from V and 3 from J, leaving 10 bases between them. The length of the CDR3 is 14 residues. CDR3 coding DNA: TGCGCCAGCAGCCAAGGGTCCGGTGACTACGAGCAGTACTTC. Its protein is CASSQGSGDYEQYF.

A single count supports this clone. The V gene is TRBV7-7, the J gene TRBJ2-2, with D possibly matching TRBD1 (6 bases). With 1 base removed from V and 3 bases from J, the gap between germline ends came to 6 bases. The CDR3 totals 14 residues. Looked up from germline, CDR1 is SSHAT and CDR2 is FNYEAQ (reference sequence). CDR3 region: CASSLEGDTGELFF. CDR3 nucleotides: TGTGCCAGCAGCTTAGAGGGGGACACCGGGGAGCTGTTTTTT.

The chain carries TRBV7-2 and TRBJ1-3; TRBD1 aligns across 10 bases. With 5 bases clipped from V and 0 bases from J, the junction kept 4 bases outside the gene matches. The CDR3 is made up of 16 amino acids. CDR1 and CDR2 (germline): SGHTA, FQGNSA. CDR3 residues: CASSLRTGGSGNTIYF. CDR3 coding DNA: TGTGCCAGCAGCCTAAGGACAGGGGGCTCTGGAAACACCATATATTTT.

This rearrangement joins TRBV5-1 to TRBJ2-3; the match to TRBD2 covers 14 bases. The CDR3 contains 15 residues. V shed 7 bases and J 5 bases; nucleotides not matched to a gene: 6. Germline lookup yields CDR1 SGHRS and CDR2 YFSETQ. The CDR3 reads CASYSGLAGVDTQYF. CDR3 DNA sequence: TGCGCCAGCTACTCGGGACTAGCGGGGGTAGATACGCAGTATTTT.

This sequence joins TRBV5-1 and TRBJ1-5; maybe TRBD1 (6 bases). The CDR3 runs 15 residues. Looked up from germline, CDR1 is SGHRS and CDR2 is YFSETQ. V lost 1 base, J lost 2 bases, and 10 bases lay in between. The CDR3 DNA reads TGCGCCAGCAGCTTGACAGGGATGGGCAATCAGCCCCAGCATTTT. It yields the protein CASSLTGMGNQPQHF. The full variable domain, with the rest looked up from reference TRBV5-1 and TRBJ1-5, is KAGVTQTPRYLIKTRGQQVTLSCSPISGHRSVSWYQQTPGQGLQFLFEYFSETQRNKGNFPGRFSGRQFSNSRSEMNVSTLELGDSALYLCASSLTGMGNQPQHFGDGTRLSIL.

This sequence joins TRBV6-1 and TRBJ1-2; D is uncertain. Germline V CDR1 and CDR2: MNHNS, SASEGT. CDR3 length equals 13 residues. Trimming shortened V by 2 bases and J by 4 bases, and 8 bases separated the two germline ends. The CDR3 loop reads CASSENVLYGYTF. The DNA for the CDR3 is TGTGCCAGCAGTGAAAACGTTCTCTATGGCTACACCTTC.

The V and J genes are TRBV5-1 and TRBJ2-1, with TRBD2 matching 11 bases. Per germline, CDR1 SGHRS and CDR2 YFSETQ. The V and J ends lost 0 bases and 10 bases, in that order; junction bases with no gene match: 6. This CDR3 contains 15 residues. The CDR3 nucleotides read TGCGCCAGCAGCTTGGCTCTAGCGGGGGGCGGGGAGCAGTTCTTC. Encoded protein: CASSLALAGGGEQFF.